The 32 T cell receptor beta chains below all came from one sample that was sequenced in a study of blood T cell repertoires in COVID-19. TCRdb's copy holds only in-frame clones and misses some; the assay was immunoSEQ multiplex PCR. The sample carries about 270,000 clones, about 76% recorded once. Sequenced sample: peripheral blood. These receptors originate from a woman aged 55-69 years with active or convalescent COVID-19.

The rearrangement joins TRBV7-2 to TRBJ2-7; D possibly corresponds to TRBD2 (5 bases). Germline lookup yields CDR1 SGHTA and CDR2 FQGNSA. CDR3 size: 17 residues. The germline V and J ends were trimmed by 1 base and 6 bases, with 22 bases remaining between them. The CDR3: CASSLGPAGPGGREQYF. The CDR3 DNA is TGTGCCAGCAGCTTAGGGCCGGCGGGCCCGGGTGGACGCGAGCAGTACTTC.

The CDR3 loop reads CASMRQNTEAFF. The CDR3 nucleotides read TGTGCCAGCATGAGGCAGAACACTGAAGCTTTCTTT. V gene TRBV6-6 combines with J gene TRBJ1-1; D call uncertain. V lost 7 bases and J 1 base, leaving 7 bases between the germline ends. The germline gives CDR1 MNHNY, CDR2 SVGAGI (reference sequence). The CDR3 totals 12 residues.

This clone was observed a handful of times. The gene calls are TRBV5-1 and TRBJ2-7, with TRBD1 matching 9 bases. Per the germline V gene, CDR1 is SGHRS and CDR2 is YFSETQ. Trimming removed 4 bases from V and 3 bases from J; junction bases left unmatched: 8. This CDR3 comprises 15 residues. In DNA, the CDR3 is TGCGCCAGCAGCAAGACAGGGGGTAGCGACTACGAGCAGTACTTC. Amino acid sequence: CASSKTGGSDYEQYF.

This chain joins TRBV5-6 and TRBJ2-3; TRBD1 matches at 8 bases. The CDR3 runs to 16 residues. Germline trimming cut 4 bases from V and 6 bases from J; bases unmatched to any gene: 13. Germline V CDR1 and CDR2: SGHDT, YYEEEE. Here the CDR3 reads CASSLWTGLGGDTQYF. In DNA, the CDR3 is TGTGCCAGCAGCCTCTGGACAGGGTTAGGGGGGGATACGCAGTATTTT.

V usage is TRBV7-8 and J usage is TRBJ2-7, with D possibly TRBD2 on 5 matching bases. Germline V gene data show CDR1 as SGHVS and CDR2 as FQNEAQ. V dropped 2 bases and J dropped 3 bases, with 17 bases sitting between them. This CDR3 has 16 residues. The CDR3, as DNA: TGTGCCAGCAGCTTACCGGGGTCTCAGGTGGGCTACGAGCAGTACTTC. Its translation is CASSLPGSQVGYEQYF.

This clone appeared a few times. The chain combines TRBV15 with TRBJ2-1, with D possibly matching TRBD2 (6 bases). CDR1 is LNHNV and CDR2 is YYDKDF in the germline V gene (reference sequence). The CDR3 is 17 residues long. The ends were cut back, 3 bases at V and 8 bases at J, with 23 bases in the middle. CDR3 in DNA: TGTGCCACCAGCAGTACTATGGCGAGACTAGAGGGAGATGAGCAGTTCTTC. Translated: CATSSTMARLEGDEQFF.

CDR3 sequence: CATAGDHSTDTQYF. CDR3 coding DNA: TGTGCCACTGCAGGGGATCATAGCACAGATACGCAGTATTTT. This chain links TRBV19 with TRBJ2-3; tentatively, D is TRBD1 (6 bases). CDR1 and CDR2 (germline): LNHDA, SQIVND (reference sequence). This CDR3 has 14 amino acids. V shed 10 bases and J shed 0 bases, with 14 bases lying between them.

V gene TRBV19 combines with J gene TRBJ1-4, with D hard to call. The ends were cut back, 7 bases at V and 0 bases at J, with 9 bases in the middle. The CDR3 length is 14 residues. CDR1 LNHDA and CDR2 SQIVND come from the germline V gene (reference sequence). DNA of the CDR3: TGTGCCAGTACTCGGGATGCAACTAATGAAAAACTGTTTTTT. It specifies CASTRDATNEKLFF. Variable domain in full (rest from reference TRBV19 and TRBJ1-4): DGGITQSPKYLFRKEGQNVTLSCEQNLNHDAMYWYRQDPGQGLRLIYYSQIVNDFQKGDIAEGYSVSREKKESFPLTVTSAQKNPTAFYLCASTRDATNEKLFFGSGTQLSVL.

The chain combines TRBV6-5 with TRBJ2-2; 9 nucleotides agree with TRBD1. CDR1 and CDR2 (germline): MNHEY, SVGAGI. V shed 6 bases, J shed 2 bases, and the junction held 4 bases outside the gene matches. The CDR3 is 15 residues long. The CDR3 DNA follows: TGTGCCAGCAGCCTGACAGGGGGTAACACCGGGGAGCTGTTTTTT. Translation: CASSLTGGNTGELFF.

The chain links TRBV20-1 to TRBJ2-3, with 11 bases fitting TRBD2. Unmatched junction bases numbered 5, after V lost 3 bases and J lost 3 bases. The CDR3 has 15 residues. Per germline, CDR1 DFQATT and CDR2 SNEGSKA (reference sequence). In nucleotides, the CDR3 is TGCAGTGCTAGTCTTAGCGGGGGGGGGACAGATACGCAGTATTTT. This gives the protein CSASLSGGGTDTQYF.

V usage is TRBV15 and J usage is TRBJ2-3, with TRBD2 matching over 9 bases. V gave up 1 base and J gave up 0 bases; unmatched junction bases: 2. CDR3 length equals 16 residues. Germline-derived CDR1 and CDR2 are LNHNV and YYDKDF (reference sequence). The CDR3 loop is CATSRGTSASTDTQYF. As DNA, the CDR3 is TGTGCCACCAGCAGAGGGACTAGCGCGAGCACAGATACGCAGTATTTT.

CDR3 sequence (DNA): TGTGCCAGCAGCCCACCTCCGGGACAGGGGGCGTGGGAGACCCAGTACTTC. Residues: CASSPPPGQGAWETQYF. The gene calls are TRBV9 and TRBJ2-5; 12 bases line up with TRBD1. Unmatched junction bases numbered 12, after V lost 4 bases and J lost 5 bases. CDR3 length equals 17 residues. CDR1 SGDLS and CDR2 YYNGEE come from the germline V gene.

The chain recombines TRBV5-1 with TRBJ2-2, with a possible D match to TRBD2 (6 bases). V was shortened by 4 bases and J by 1 base, with 11 bases between the two germline ends. This CDR3 is 15 amino acids long. The germline V gene encodes CDR1 SGHRS and CDR2 YFSETQ. This CDR3 reads CASSPGLLNTGELFF. In DNA form, the CDR3 reads TGCGCCAGCAGCCCGGGACTTTTGAACACCGGGGAGCTGTTTTTT.

The chain carries TRBV12-3 or TRBV12-4 and TRBJ1-1; D remains unclear. The V and J ends lost 6 bases and 4 bases respectively, with 9 bases between them. CDR3 length: 12 amino acids. For the CDR3, the DNA is TGTGCCAGCAGCCTCTTTCCCACTGAAGCTTTCTTT. Protein sequence: CASSLFPTEAFF.

J is TRBJ1-4 and V is TRBV4-3; 7 nucleotides line up with TRBD1. The CDR3 contains 15 residues. The V gene's germline CDR1 is LGHNA and CDR2 YSLEER. The V gene end was trimmed by 4 bases and the J gene end by 8 bases; junction bases not matched to a gene: 10. The CDR3 bases are TGCGCCAGCAGCCCGAGGGACAGATCCAGAGAAAAACTGTTTTTT. Its protein is CASSPRDRSREKLFF.

The chain recombines TRBV9 with TRBJ1-2; 9 nucleotides line up with TRBD1. Germline CDR1 SGDLS, CDR2 YYNGEE. The ends lost 1 base at V and 10 bases at J; junction bases unmatched: 2. The CDR3 has 12 amino acids. As DNA, the CDR3 is TGTGCCAGCAGCGTACGGACAGGGGACTACACCTTC. Its translation: CASSVRTGDYTF.

This clone was counted a single time. The genes are TRBV10-1 and TRBJ2-2; D is possibly TRBD1 (6 bases). Trimming shortened V by 2 bases and J by 5 bases, and 9 bases separated the two germline ends. Germline CDR1 is WNHNN and CDR2 is SYGVQD (reference sequence). There are 14 residues in the CDR3. The CDR3 spells CASSEQGRTGELFF. DNA of the CDR3: TGCGCCAGCAGTGAGCAGGGGCGGACCGGGGAGCTGTTTTTT.

The chain carries TRBV28 and TRBJ2-7; 9 bases line up with TRBD1. The junction had 8 bases not matched to a gene; V was cut back by 5 bases and J by 3 bases. The CDR3 totals 15 residues. The germline V gene has CDR1 MDHEN and CDR2 SYDVKM. CDR3 amino acids: CASSRAGTGNYEQYF. CDR3 DNA: TGTGCCAGCAGTCGGGCCGGGACAGGGAACTACGAGCAGTACTTC.

The chain uses TRBV6-6 and TRBJ2-3; 7 bases are a match to TRBD1. Germline CDR1 and CDR2: MNHNY and SVGAGI (reference sequence). Trimming at V came to 5 bases and at J to 6 bases, leaving 2 bases not matched to a gene. The CDR3 consists of 12 residues. CDR3 nucleotide sequence: TGTGCCAGCAGTAGGGGGCGGGATACGCAGTATTTT. Amino acid sequence: CASSRGRDTQYF.

This clone was seen a single time. The chain links TRBV30 to TRBJ1-3, with D hard to call. The germline V gene encodes CDR1 GTSNPN and CDR2 SVGIG (reference sequence). Trimming left V 1 base short and J 0 bases short, with 4 bases between. The CDR3 is made up of 13 amino acids. CDR3 in amino acids: CAWSGASGNTIYF. CDR3 bases: TGTGCCTGGAGTGGCGCCTCTGGAAACACCATATATTTT.

This clone was recorded a few times. The chain combines TRBV5-6 with TRBJ1-2; D unresolved. This CDR3 spans 16 amino acids. Germline V gene lookup returns CDR1 SGHDT and CDR2 YYEEEE. The germline V and J ends were trimmed by 4 bases and 1 base, with 17 bases remaining between them. The CDR3 DNA sequence: TGTGCCAGCAGCCGGAGTCTGGAACCGGATAACTATGGCTACACCTTC. Translated, it gives CASSRSLEPDNYGYTF.

To note about this clone: Other DNA sequences of this sample code for an identical CDR3. This chain uses TRBV12-3 or TRBV12-4 with TRBJ1-2; D perhaps matches TRBD1 (5 bases). CDR3 size: 13 residues. Trimming left V 3 bases short and J 3 bases short, with 8 bases between. CDR3 nucleotide sequence: TGTGCCAGCAGTTTGGGCAGGGACTATGGCTACACCTTC. It encodes CASSLGRDYGYTF.

This sequence joins TRBV30 and TRBJ2-5, with 11 nucleotides matching TRBD2. The germline gives CDR1 GTSNPN, CDR2 SVGIG (reference sequence). The V and J ends lost 1 base and 5 bases, in that order; junction bases with no gene match: 3. The length of the CDR3 is 14 residues. In nucleotides, the CDR3 is TGTGCCTGGAGTGCGGCTAGCGGGGGGGAGACCCAGTACTTC. Its translation: CAWSAASGGETQYF.

The rearrangement links TRBV18 to TRBJ2-2, with 9 bases identical to TRBD1. CDR1 and CDR2 (germline): KGHSH, LQKENI. Losses at the gene ends were 1 base for V and 4 bases for J; bases not matched to a gene: 4. The CDR3 is 16 residues long. The CDR3 is CASSPRQGVRTGELFF. CDR3 sequence (DNA): TGTGCCAGCTCACCACGACAGGGGGTTCGCACCGGGGAGCTGTTTTTT. The complete variable domain, with remaining parts taken from reference TRBV18 and TRBJ2-2, reads NAGVMQNPRHLVRRRGQEARLRCSPMKGHSHVYWYRQLPEEGLKFMVYLQKENIIDESGMPKERFSAEFPKEGPSILRIQQVVRGDSAAYFCASSPRQGVRTGELFFGEGSRLTVL.

This clone was picked up one time. Within the sample, other DNA sequences also encode this same CDR3. The V call is TRBV6-5, the J call TRBJ1-5; D gene ambiguous. V shed 6 bases and J shed 4 bases, with 7 bases lying between them. The CDR3 runs 12 residues. Per the germline V gene, CDR1 is MNHEY and CDR2 is SVGAGI. This chain's CDR3 is CASSSVNQPQHF. DNA of the CDR3: TGTGCCAGCAGCTCCGTTAATCAGCCCCAGCATTTT.

The rearrangement uses TRBV19 and TRBJ1-5; unclear D gene. The CDR3 contains 14 residues. Germline CDR1 LNHDA, CDR2 SQIVND (reference sequence). V shed 1 base and J shed 7 bases, with 11 bases lying between them. CDR3 sequence: CASSIGAGFQPQHF. Written as DNA, the CDR3 is TGTGCCAGTAGTATAGGTGCGGGGTTCCAGCCCCAGCATTTT.

J is TRBJ2-1 and V is TRBV19; D unclear. The CDR3 is 15 residues long. Germline-derived CDR1 and CDR2 are LNHDA and SQIVND (reference sequence). Deletions cut 1 base from V and 1 base from J, with 8 bases between. The DNA of the CDR3 is TGTGCCAGTAGTATAGCTAGTACGTCCTACAATGAGCAGTTCTTC. As protein: CASSIASTSYNEQFF. Combining the CDR3 with reference TRBV19 and TRBJ2-1 gives the whole variable domain DGGITQSPKYLFRKEGQNVTLSCEQNLNHDAMYWYRQDPGQGLRLIYYSQIVNDFQKGDIAEGYSVSREKKESFPLTVTSAQKNPTAFYLCASSIASTSYNEQFFGPGTRLTVL.

The chain combines TRBV2 with TRBJ2-3; 7 positions agree with TRBD1. There are 14 residues in the CDR3. CDR1 is SNHLY, CDR2 FYNNEI, per germline. After removal of 6 bases from V and 5 bases from J, the junction contained 8 bases not matched to a gene. The CDR3 loop is CASSPTGARDTQYF. CDR3 DNA: TGTGCCAGCAGCCCTACAGGGGCAAGAGATACGCAGTATTTT.

The chain combines TRBV7-9 with TRBJ2-3; 10 bases fit TRBD2. Germline assignment: CDR1 SEHNR and CDR2 FQNEAQ (reference sequence). The CDR3 contains 15 residues. V gave up 4 bases and J gave up 3 bases; unmatched junction bases: 4. CDR3 nucleotide sequence: TGTGCCAGCAGCTCGAGGACTAGCGGTACAGATACGCAGTATTTT. This codes for CASSSRTSGTDTQYF.

V and J are TRBV4-3 and TRBJ2-3, with TRBD2 matching over 10 bases. Germline values: CDR1 LGHNA, CDR2 YSLEER. This CDR3 comprises 17 residues. V shed 0 bases and J 5 bases; nucleotides not matched to a gene: 8. CDR3 nucleotides: TGCGCCAGCAGCCAAGATCAGCAGCGGGGGGGGATAGATACGCAGTATTTT. It encodes CASSQDQQRGGIDTQYF.

This clone has only a few counts. The rearrangement uses TRBV11-2 and TRBJ1-4; D is perhaps TRBD1 (5 bases). The CDR3 is 17 amino acids. V lost 2 bases to trimming and J lost 0 bases, with 13 bases between them. In germline, CDR1 is SGHAT, CDR2 FQNNGV. CDR3 residues: CASSLRGTAATNEKLFF. The CDR3 DNA follows: TGTGCCAGCAGCTTAAGGGGCACTGCTGCAACTAATGAAAAACTGTTTTTT.

V usage is TRBV9 and J usage is TRBJ1-1; D is ambiguous. Germline CDR1 SGDLS, CDR2 YYNGEE. This CDR3 spans 15 amino acids. The germline V and J ends were trimmed by 2 bases and 2 bases, with 13 bases remaining between them. In nucleotides, the CDR3 is TGTGCCAGCAGCGTTACTTCGGGTGCCAACACTGAAGCTTTCTTT. The encoded protein is CASSVTSGANTEAFF.